Following are 17 T cell receptor beta chains from one sample sequenced in a study of T cells after yellow fever vaccination. TCRdb redid the calling of the 5' RACE reads with MiXCR, one entry per CDR3 protein. The sample contains 70,000 or so distinct CDR3 sequences, about 6% of which appear only once. This specimen consisted of CD4+ T cells sorted from PBMCs, obtained less than 18 days after the first yellow fever vaccination. These receptors came from a man between 18 and 29 years old who received the YFV17D yellow fever vaccine.

This clonotype came up many times. The CDR3 loop reads CASSPGQGVGWPQHF. CDR3 in DNA: TGTGCCAGCAGCCCGGGACAGGGTGTGGGGTGGCCCCAGCATTTT. The chain uses TRBV7-2 and TRBJ1-5, with TRBD1 matching 9 bases. Germline V gene sequence: CDR1 SGHTA, CDR2 FQGNSA. Germline trimming cut 5 bases from V and 9 bases from J; bases unmatched to any gene: 11. The CDR3 totals 15 residues.

This clonotype was detected ten times or more. V is TRBV20-1 and J is TRBJ1-1; tentatively, D is TRBD1 (5 bases). V gave up 2 bases and J gave up 2 bases, with 15 bases separating them. The CDR3 totals 15 residues. The V gene's germline CDR1 is DFQATT and CDR2 SNEGSKA (reference sequence). The CDR3 here is CSARPPLGPNTEAFF. The DNA for the CDR3 is TGCAGTGCTAGACCCCCCCTGGGACCTAACACTGAAGCTTTCTTT.

This clonotype came up many times. This chain connects TRBV7-9 to TRBJ2-5; TRBD2 aligns across 7 bases. V gave up 3 bases and J gave up 2 bases; unmatched junction bases: 6. The CDR3 has 15 amino acids. The germline gives CDR1 SEHNR, CDR2 FQNEAQ (reference sequence). The CDR3 protein is CASSLEGGAQETQYF. The CDR3 DNA sequence: TGTGCCAGCAGCTTGGAGGGAGGGGCTCAAGAGACCCAGTACTTC.

This clonotype showed up just a few times. The chain is built from TRBV18 and TRBJ1-2, with D possibly being TRBD1 (5 bases). V was trimmed by 3 bases and J by 5 bases, leaving 13 bases between them. CDR3 length: 14 amino acids. Germline V gene lookup returns CDR1 KGHSH and CDR2 LQKENI. This CDR3 reads CASSPGEGVYGYTF. As DNA, the CDR3 is TGTGCCAGCTCACCTGGGGAAGGGGTGTATGGCTACACCTTC.

This clonotype was detected many times. The chain uses TRBV20-1 and TRBJ1-3; D perhaps matches TRBD1 (5 bases). The ends were cut back, 6 bases at V and 2 bases at J, with 14 bases in the middle. The CDR3 sequence is 14 residues long. CDR1 is DFQATT, CDR2 SNEGSKA, per germline (reference sequence). The CDR3: CSASGGGTGNTIYF. The DNA of the CDR3 is TGCAGTGCCAGCGGGGGGGGAACTGGAAACACCATATATTTT.

This clonotype was picked up many times. This chain links TRBV10-3 with TRBJ2-3, with a possible D match to TRBD1 (6 bases). This CDR3 has 12 amino acids. Looked up from germline, CDR1 is ENHRY and CDR2 is SYGVKD. Trimming removed 0 bases from V and 11 bases from J, with 9 bases in between. In DNA, the CDR3 is TGTGCCATCAGTGAGTCTTTAGGGGGGCAGTATTTT. It is translated as CAISESLGGQYF.

This clonotype was seen many times. The V gene is TRBV5-1, the J gene TRBJ2-1, with D uncertain. The CDR3 length is 14 residues. The V end lost 1 base, the J end lost 6 bases, and 11 bases lay between the germline ends. CDR1 SGHRS and CDR2 YFSETQ come from the germline V gene. This chain's CDR3 is CASSLFGVFNEQFF. The CDR3 DNA sequence: TGCGCCAGCAGCTTGTTTGGGGTGTTCAATGAGCAGTTCTTC.

This clonotype was found many times. The chain couples TRBV4-1 to TRBJ1-2, with a tentative D call TRBD1 (6 bases). Germline CDR1 MGHRA, CDR2 YSYEKL. The CDR3 contains 14 residues. Deletions cut 0 bases from V and 7 bases from J, with 12 bases between. In nucleotides, the CDR3 is TGCGCCAGCAGCCAAGAACCGGGGGCGCTTGGCTACACCTTC. It yields the protein CASSQEPGALGYTF.

This clonotype was seen ten or more times. The rearrangement uses TRBV30 and TRBJ2-3; 8 nucleotides align to TRBD1. The CDR3 is made up of 15 amino acids. The V segment lost 1 base and the J segment 5 bases; nucleotides outside the gene matches: 8. Looked up from germline, CDR1 is GTSNPN and CDR2 is SVGIG (reference sequence). The CDR3 here is CAWSEIGQGQDTQYF. DNA of the CDR3: TGTGCCTGGAGTGAAATAGGACAGGGACAAGATACGCAGTATTTT.

This clonotype was counted ten times or more. This sequence joins TRBV7-2 and TRBJ2-1, with D maybe TRBD1 (6 bases). Germline-derived CDR1 and CDR2 are SGHTA and FQGNSA. There are 15 residues in the CDR3. Trimming shortened V by 5 bases and J by 9 bases, and 20 bases separated the two germline ends. Here the CDR3 reads CASSPPGTTVREQFF. The CDR3 DNA sequence: TGTGCCAGCAGCCCCCCCGGGACAACCGTTCGTGAGCAGTTCTTC. Full variable domain (rest looked up from reference TRBV7-2 and TRBJ2-1): GAGVSQSPSNKVTEKGKDVELRCDPISGHTALYWYRQSLGQGLEFLIYFQGNSAPDKSGLPSDRFSAERTGGSVSTLTIQRTQQEDSAVYLCASSPPGTTVREQFFGPGTRLTVL.

This clonotype came up many times. The chain links TRBV18 to TRBJ2-7; a weak D match, TRBD1 (6 bases). The V gene's germline CDR1 is KGHSH and CDR2 LQKENI. The V end lost 3 bases, the J end lost 3 bases, and 6 bases lay between the germline ends. The CDR3 covers 12 residues. In DNA form, the CDR3 reads TGTGCCAGCTCACCGGACAGCTACGAGCAGTACGTC. This sequence encodes CASSPDSYEQYV.

The genes are TRBV18 and TRBJ2-7; 8 bases agree with TRBD2. The germline CDR1 and CDR2 sequences are KGHSH and LQKENI. V lost 1 base, J lost 6 bases, and 20 bases stayed unmatched. The CDR3 covers 19 residues. The CDR3 here is CASSPLFLVVGLALFEQYF. CDR3 bases: TGTGCCAGCTCACCACTCTTCTTGGTCGTAGGACTAGCTCTGTTCGAGCAGTACTTC.

The sample holds many counts of this clonotype. The rearrangement links TRBV5-1 to TRBJ2-1, with a tentative D call TRBD1 (5 bases). Trimming shortened V by 1 base and J by 5 bases, and 13 bases separated the two germline ends. CDR3 size: 15 residues. CDR1 and CDR2 (germline): SGHRS, YFSETQ. As DNA, the CDR3 is TGCGCCAGCAGCTTGACAGGCGACCCTAACAATGAGCAGTTCTTC. This gives the protein CASSLTGDPNNEQFF.

This clonotype was observed at least ten times. J is TRBJ2-4 and V is TRBV12-3 or TRBV12-4; 10 bases line up with TRBD2. With V trimmed by 3 bases and J by 4 bases, 0 bases remained unmatched. The CDR3 is made up of 14 amino acids. The CDR3 region has the DNA TGTGCCAGCAGTTTTAGCGGGGGGAAAAACATTCAGTACTTC. Translating gives CASSFSGGKNIQYF.

The sample holds many counts of this clonotype. The V and J genes are TRBV5-4 and TRBJ1-2; 8 nucleotides line up with TRBD1. CDR3 size: 13 residues. The V segment lost 4 bases and the J segment 7 bases; nucleotides outside the gene matches: 6. Germline V gene sequence: CDR1 SGHNT, CDR2 YYREEE (reference sequence). The CDR3 spells CASSPDRAGGYTF. CDR3 sequence (DNA): TGTGCCAGCAGCCCGGACAGGGCGGGTGGCTACACCTTC.

This clonotype was observed at least ten times. The genes are TRBV20-1 and TRBJ2-5; D uncertain. Trimming stripped 1 base from V and 2 bases from J, with 14 bases between. The CDR3 length is 15 residues. Per germline, CDR1 DFQATT and CDR2 SNEGSKA (reference sequence). The CDR3 DNA reads TGCAGTGCTAGAGTTCCCTGGGTAGGGCAAGAGACCCAGTACTTC. The encoded protein is CSARVPWVGQETQYF.

This clonotype was seen ten or more times. The chain carries TRBV20-1 and TRBJ1-1, with TRBD1 as a possible D gene (5 bases). Germline loops: CDR1 DFQATT, CDR2 SNEGSKA (reference sequence). V lost 5 bases, J lost 2 bases, and 12 bases lay in between. This CDR3 has 13 amino acids. In nucleotides, the CDR3 is TGCAGTGCTTTACAGGATACAAACACTGAAGCTTTCTTT. This encodes CSALQDTNTEAFF.